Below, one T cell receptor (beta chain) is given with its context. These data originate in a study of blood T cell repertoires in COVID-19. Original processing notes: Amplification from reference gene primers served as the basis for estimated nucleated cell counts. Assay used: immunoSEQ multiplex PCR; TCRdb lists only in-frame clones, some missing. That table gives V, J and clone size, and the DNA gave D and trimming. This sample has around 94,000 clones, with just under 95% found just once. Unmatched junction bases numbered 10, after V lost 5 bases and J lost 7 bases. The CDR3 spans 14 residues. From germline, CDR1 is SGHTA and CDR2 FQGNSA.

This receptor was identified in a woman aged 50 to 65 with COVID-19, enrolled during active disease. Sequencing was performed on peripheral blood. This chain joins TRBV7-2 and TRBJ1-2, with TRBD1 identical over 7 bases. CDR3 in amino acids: CASSKNRQGGGYTF. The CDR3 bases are TGTGCCAGCAGCAAGAACAGACAGGGTGGTGGCTACACCTTC.